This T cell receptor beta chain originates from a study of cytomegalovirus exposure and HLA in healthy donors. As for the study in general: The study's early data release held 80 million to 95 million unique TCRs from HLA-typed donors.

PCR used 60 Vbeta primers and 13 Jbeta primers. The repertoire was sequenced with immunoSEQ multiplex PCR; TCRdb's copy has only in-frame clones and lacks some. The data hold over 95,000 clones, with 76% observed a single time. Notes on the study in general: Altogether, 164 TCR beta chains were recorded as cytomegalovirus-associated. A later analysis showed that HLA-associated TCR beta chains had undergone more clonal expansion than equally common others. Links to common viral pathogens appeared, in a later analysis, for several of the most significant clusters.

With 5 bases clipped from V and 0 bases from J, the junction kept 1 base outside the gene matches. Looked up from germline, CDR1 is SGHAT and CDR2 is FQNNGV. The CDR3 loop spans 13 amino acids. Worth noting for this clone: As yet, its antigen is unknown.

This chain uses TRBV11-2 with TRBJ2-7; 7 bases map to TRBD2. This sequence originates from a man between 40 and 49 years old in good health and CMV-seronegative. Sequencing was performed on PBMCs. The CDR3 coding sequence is TGTGCCAGCAGCGGACTAGACTCCTACGAGCAGTACTTC. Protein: CASSGLDSYEQYF.